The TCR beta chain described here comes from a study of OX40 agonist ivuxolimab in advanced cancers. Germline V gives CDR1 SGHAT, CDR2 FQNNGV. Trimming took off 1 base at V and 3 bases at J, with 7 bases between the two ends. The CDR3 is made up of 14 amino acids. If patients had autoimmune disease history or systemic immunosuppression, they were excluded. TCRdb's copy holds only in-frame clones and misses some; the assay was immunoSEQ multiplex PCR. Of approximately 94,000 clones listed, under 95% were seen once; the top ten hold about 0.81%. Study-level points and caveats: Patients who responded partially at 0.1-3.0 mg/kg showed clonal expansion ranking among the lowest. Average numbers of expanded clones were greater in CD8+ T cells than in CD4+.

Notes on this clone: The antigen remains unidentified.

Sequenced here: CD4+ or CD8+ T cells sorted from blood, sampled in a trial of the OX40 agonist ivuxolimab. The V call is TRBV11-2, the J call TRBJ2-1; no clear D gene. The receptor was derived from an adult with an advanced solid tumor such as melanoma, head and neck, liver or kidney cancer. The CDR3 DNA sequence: TGTGCCAGCAGCTTAGGTACAGACTACAATGAGCAGTTCTTC. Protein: CASSLGTDYNEQFF.